The sequence of this TCR beta chain was determined in a study of metastatic and nonmetastatic thyroid tumors. In this sample, this clone turned up many times. In the study's own analysis: Across clinicopathological groups, CDR3 differences served as the basis for building a distant-metastasis classifier for papillary thyroid cancer. TCRdb reanalyzed the PCR reads via MiXCR. These V and J calls derive from TCRdb rather than the authors' analysis. The sample carries almost 70,000 clones, 12% to 15% recorded once. There were no patients who had received any treatment before thyroid surgery. The germline V gene has CDR1 LGHNA and CDR2 YSLEER. V lost 0 bases and J 10 bases, leaving 16 bases between the germline ends. The CDR3 runs to 16 residues.

The sequence came from a male donor with papillary thyroid cancer or a benign thyroid nodule (not recorded which). Some clones in this sample may be carry-over from other donors' samples. Sequenced: blood. This sequence joins TRBV4-3 and TRBJ1-6; unclear D gene. The CDR3 nucleotides are TGCGCCAGCAGCCAAGAGGGTCGGGGAGATGGGTCACCCCTCCACTTT. Translating it yields CASSQEGRGDGSPLHF.